Presented here are 23 T cell receptor beta chains from one specimen sequenced in a study of blood T cell repertoires in COVID-19. The table came from immunoSEQ multiplex PCR; TCRdb's copy has only in-frame clones and leaves some out. The table lists fewer than 250,000 clones, 70% to 90% of them singletons, with 5% to 8% in the top ten. Sequenced sample: peripheral blood. The receptors were gathered from a woman aged 55 to 70 with active or convalescent COVID-19.

The genes are TRBV7-9 and TRBJ2-1; a possible D gene is TRBD1 (6 bases). With 7 bases removed from V and 6 bases from J, the gap between germline ends came to 19 bases. The CDR3 has 15 amino acids. Germline values: CDR1 SEHNR, CDR2 FQNEAQ (reference sequence). The CDR3 reads CASIITGRGGNEQFF. CDR3 coding DNA: TGTGCCAGCATCATAACAGGGAGAGGTGGCAATGAGCAGTTCTTC.

The rearrangement links TRBV21-1 to TRBJ1-1; the D call in the table, TRBD1, was not verified against the DNA. TRBV21-1 is classified as a pseudogene. The CDR3 is 18 residues long. DNA for the CDR3: TGTGCCAGCAGCATCACCGGGCTAAAGATTGGGGCACCCTATGAAGCTTTCTTT. As protein: CASSITGLKIGAPYEAFF.

J is TRBJ2-1 and V is TRBV5-1; TRBD1 aligns across 7 bases. Trimming at V came to 1 base and at J to 4 bases, leaving 8 bases not matched to a gene. The CDR3 has 16 amino acids. Germline CDR1 is SGHRS and CDR2 is YFSETQ. In DNA, the CDR3 is TGCGCCAGCAGCTTGACAGGGGATGTATTGTACAATGAGCAGTTCTTC. It specifies CASSLTGDVLYNEQFF.

Only a few counts were recorded for this clone. The V call is TRBV7-9, the J call TRBJ2-2; 8 bases agree with TRBD1. The V segment lost 2 bases and the J segment 7 bases; nucleotides outside the gene matches: 9. The CDR3 covers 16 residues. Looked up from germline, CDR1 is SEHNR and CDR2 is FQNEAQ (reference sequence). This CDR3 reads CASSLRQGAQIGELFF. The CDR3 nucleotides read TGTGCCAGCAGCTTAAGGCAGGGGGCGCAAATCGGGGAGCTGTTTTTT.

This chain connects TRBV2 to TRBJ2-7; possible D gene TRBD2, 7 bases. Germline CDR1 and CDR2: SNHLY and FYNNEI. Trimming stripped 3 bases from V and 1 base from J, with 13 bases between. This CDR3 spans 15 amino acids. CDR3 in amino acids: CASSERGGASYEQYV. Written as DNA, the CDR3 is TGTGCCAGCAGTGAGAGAGGGGGGGCATCCTACGAGCAGTACGTC.

This clone was seen a few times. The V call is TRBV19, the J call TRBJ1-2; D perhaps matches TRBD1 (6 bases). The ends were cut back, 8 bases at V and 10 bases at J, with 17 bases in the middle. The germline V gene encodes CDR1 LNHDA and CDR2 SQIVND (reference sequence). This CDR3 spans 12 amino acids. The CDR3 nucleotides read TGTGCCAGTGCCTCCAGGGGACGATACTACACCTTC. It translates to CASASRGRYYTF.

This rearrangement joins TRBV6-1 to TRBJ2-2; D ambiguous. Germline V gene data show CDR1 as MNHNS and CDR2 as SASEGT. The CDR3 spans 13 residues. Trimming took off 2 bases at V and 4 bases at J, with 5 bases between the two ends. The CDR3 loop is CASSELLTGELFF. CDR3 in DNA: TGTGCCAGCAGTGAACTACTCACCGGGGAGCTGTTTTTT.

The chain recombines TRBV5-1 with TRBJ2-7; TRBD1 is a possible D gene (5 bases). The germline V and J ends were trimmed by 1 base and 2 bases, with 19 bases remaining between them. Germline V lookup: CDR1 SGHRS, CDR2 YFSETQ. This CDR3 is built from 17 residues. In nucleotides, the CDR3 is TGCGCCAGCAGCTTGTCACCCAGGGCAGGAATGACCTACGAGCAGTACTTC. Residues: CASSLSPRAGMTYEQYF. Variable domain in full (rest from reference TRBV5-1 and TRBJ2-7): KAGVTQTPRYLIKTRGQQVTLSCSPISGHRSVSWYQQTPGQGLQFLFEYFSETQRNKGNFPGRFSGRQFSNSRSEMNVSTLELGDSALYLCASSLSPRAGMTYEQYFGPGTRLTVT.

The genes are TRBV6-5 and TRBJ1-6; TRBD1 matches 7 bases. V dropped 8 bases and J dropped 7; count of bases not matched to a gene: 5. This CDR3 is built from 13 residues. Germline CDR1 and CDR2: MNHEY and SVGAGI. The CDR3 DNA sequence: TGTGCCAGCGGGACAGCTACAAATTCACCCCTCCACTTT. It encodes CASGTATNSPLHF.

This clone is a singleton in its sample. CDR3 region: CASSTGQVGRVFEKLFF. CDR3 DNA sequence: TGTGCCAGCAGCACGGGACAGGTGGGACGGGTTTTCGAAAAACTGTTTTTT. The V gene is TRBV7-9, the J gene TRBJ1-4, with TRBD1 identical over 8 bases. The CDR3 covers 17 residues. The V gene end was trimmed by 5 bases and the J gene end by 8 bases; junction bases not matched to a gene: 16. CDR1 is SEHNR, CDR2 FQNEAQ, per germline (reference sequence).

Written as DNA, the CDR3 is TGTGCCAGCAGCCAGGGTCGGCATGGGAGGGAAAAACTGTTTTTT. Protein product: CASSQGRHGREKLFF. The V and J genes are TRBV14 and TRBJ1-4; D gene ambiguous. This CDR3 comprises 15 residues. Trimming shortened V by 3 bases and J by 8 bases, and 16 bases separated the two germline ends. Germline V lookup: CDR1 SGHDN, CDR2 FVKESK.

The V and J genes are TRBV4-1 and TRBJ2-5; TRBD2 aligns across 11 bases. V lost 0 bases and J lost 6; bases outside the gene matches: 9. The CDR3 runs to 17 residues. Germline CDR1 reads MGHRA; CDR2 reads YSYEKL. CDR3 coding DNA: TGCGCCAGCAGCCAAGATTTAGCGGGGGGGCCTTTTAAGACCCAGTACTTC. This encodes CASSQDLAGGPFKTQYF.

V usage is TRBV19 and J usage is TRBJ2-4, with D uncertain. Trimming shortened V by 5 bases and J by 2 bases, and 7 bases separated the two germline ends. Germline-derived CDR1 and CDR2 are LNHDA and SQIVND (reference sequence). CDR3 length: 13 amino acids. In DNA, the CDR3 is TGTGCCAGTAGTCAGTACACCAAAAACATTCAGTACTTC. Its protein is CASSQYTKNIQYF. The entire variable domain, with the rest obtained from reference TRBV19 and TRBJ2-4, is as follows: DGGITQSPKYLFRKEGQNVTLSCEQNLNHDAMYWYRQDPGQGLRLIYYSQIVNDFQKGDIAEGYSVSREKKESFPLTVTSAQKNPTAFYLCASSQYTKNIQYFGAGTRLSVL.

The chain joins TRBV11-3 to TRBJ2-2; 12 nucleotides match TRBD2. This CDR3 is 16 amino acids long. J was trimmed by 4 bases and V by 5 bases; bases with no gene match: 5. Germline assignment: CDR1 SGHNT and CDR2 YENEEA. The CDR3 spells CASSPRLAGVTGELFF. DNA for the CDR3: TGTGCCAGCAGCCCCCGACTAGCGGGAGTCACCGGGGAGCTGTTTTTT.

The rearrangement uses TRBV5-1 and TRBJ1-5; tentatively, D is TRBD1 (6 bases). V was trimmed by 4 bases and J by 2 bases, leaving 13 bases between them. The CDR3 consists of 15 residues. Germline CDR1 is SGHRS and CDR2 is YFSETQ. The DNA of the CDR3 is TGCGCCAGCAGCCCCTCGGGGGGGCGCAATCAGCCCCAGCATTTT. It encodes CASSPSGGRNQPQHF.

This rearrangement joins TRBV11-2 to TRBJ2-1; 11 bases fit TRBD2. In germline, CDR1 is SGHAT, CDR2 FQNNGV. This CDR3 is 16 amino acids long. Trimming removed 3 bases from V and 8 bases from J; junction bases left unmatched: 9. The CDR3 here is CASSLVTSGSYDEQFF. CDR3 nucleotides: TGTGCCAGCAGCTTGGTTACTAGCGGGAGTTACGATGAGCAGTTCTTC.

The V call is TRBV20-1, the J call TRBJ1-2; unclear D gene. CDR1 is DFQATT, CDR2 SNEGSKA, per germline (reference sequence). Trimming shortened V by 6 bases and J by 8 bases, and 13 bases separated the two germline ends. The CDR3 contains 11 residues. CDR3 loop: CSAWAEGGYTF. For the CDR3, the DNA is TGCAGTGCATGGGCCGAGGGAGGCTACACCTTC.

This clone was detected once. V usage is TRBV3-1 (or the pseudogene TRBV3-2) and J usage is TRBJ1-1; D remains ambiguous. The CDR3 extends over 15 amino acids. Germline loops: CDR1 LGHDT, CDR2 YNNKEL (reference sequence). V dropped 1 base and J dropped 0 bases, with 9 bases sitting between them. CDR3 in amino acids: CASSQGGHMNTEAFF. The CDR3 bases are TGTGCCAGCAGCCAAGGAGGGCACATGAACACTGAAGCTTTCTTT.

Comments on this clone: One junction end disagrees with the germline gene, perhaps due to a read error. This chain uses TRBV19 with TRBJ2-3, with 8 bases matching TRBD2. Germline V CDR1 and CDR2: LNHDA, SQIVND (reference sequence). This CDR3 spans 14 amino acids. This CDR3 reads CPMCGGGTPRTQYF. In nucleotides, the CDR3 is TGCCCAATGTGCGGCGGGGGGACCCCCCGTACGCAGTATTTT.

V is TRBV2 and J is TRBJ2-7; 7 bases are a match to TRBD1. The CDR3 totals 15 residues. V trimming: 6 bases; J trimming: 3 bases; junction bases outside the gene matches: 11. CDR1 and CDR2 from the germline V gene are SNHLY and FYNNEI. The DNA of the CDR3 is TGTGCCAGCAGCCTTGACAGGGAAAGGGGCTACGAGCAGTACTTC. Amino acid sequence: CASSLDRERGYEQYF.

The V call is TRBV10-3, the J call TRBJ2-3; TRBD1 matches 8 bases. CDR3 length: 14 residues. V was pared by 6 bases and J by 1 base, with 3 bases of the junction left unmatched. Germline V gives CDR1 ENHRY, CDR2 SYGVKD. CDR3 coding DNA: TGTGCCATCAGCCTGGACAGGGGCACAGATACGCAGTATTTT. The encoded protein is CAISLDRGTDTQYF.

This clone was detected only a few times. The CDR3 DNA is TGTGCCAGCAGTATAGCGGGAAAGACAGATACGCAGTATTTT. Its protein product is CASSIAGKTDTQYF. The chain links TRBV2 to TRBJ2-3; 8 bases line up with TRBD2. The V gene's germline CDR1 is SNHLY and CDR2 FYNNEI. The CDR3 spans 14 residues. Trimming removed 5 bases from V and 3 bases from J; junction bases left unmatched: 4. The full variable domain, completed using reference TRBV2 and TRBJ2-3, is EPEVTQTPSHQVTQMGQEVILRCVPISNHLYFYWYRQILGQKVEFLVSFYNNEISEKSEIFDDQFSVERPDGSNFTLKIRSTKLEDSAMYFCASSIAGKTDTQYFGPGTRLTVL.

CDR3 residues: CASSQGFSGQGVAEQYV. As DNA, the CDR3 is TGTGCCAGCAGCCAAGGATTTTCGGGACAGGGGGTCGCCGAGCAGTACGTC. The chain couples TRBV3-1 (or the pseudogene TRBV3-2) to TRBJ2-7, with 11 bases that match TRBD1. After removal of 1 base from V and 6 bases from J, the junction contained 11 bases not matched to a gene. Germline CDR1 and CDR2: LGHDT and YNNKEL (reference sequence). The CDR3 contains 17 residues.